A selection of T cell receptor beta chains follows, all from one sample in a study of blood T cells in healthy people across ages. TCRdb passed the 5' RACE reads through MiXCR, listing each CDR3 protein once. Here the sample spans about 800,000 distinct CDR3 sequences, approximately 25% being singletons. The same data also went into a second study, on T cells of mothers and their children.

Sequenced: blood. The receptors were gathered from a boy younger than 18 in good health. Both conserved end residues are part of each CDR3. The D gene is left open where the match is weak. The size entry is marked missing in some rows and otherwise reads once, few, many or a size class.

d_call	v_call	cdr3_length	clone_size	j_call	cdr3_nt	cdr3_aa
TRBD2	TRBV7-2	18	.	TRBJ2-3	TGTGCCAGCAGCTTATCTACTAGCGGGCCCTTCCGACAAGGGGAGCAGTATTTT	CASSLSTSGPFRQGEQYF
TRBD1	TRBV2	15	many	TRBJ2-1	TGTGCCAGCAGTGAGTCGGGCACGGCAGGGGGTGAGCAGTTCTTC	CASSESGTAGGEQFF
TRBD1	TRBV6-1	13	few	TRBJ2-1	TGTGCCAGCAGTGGCCAGGGGGTCAATGAGCAGTTCTTC	CASSGQGVNEQFF
TRBD2	TRBV4-2	15	.	TRBJ2-1	TGTGCCAGCAGCCCTGGAACAGCGGGAGAGCATGAGCAGTTCTTC	CASSPGTAGEHEQFF
TRBD2	TRBV7-2	19	.	TRBJ2-4	TGTGCCAGCAGCTTAGGTGGTTTATTCGGCGGGGGAAGCCGGAACATTCAGTACTTC	CASSLGGLFGGGSRNIQYF
.	TRBV7-9	16	.	TRBJ2-1	TGTGCCAGCAGCACCACCTTAGGGACCGCCTACAATGAGCAGTTCTTC	CASSTTLGTAYNEQFF
.	TRBV29-1	14	few	TRBJ2-1	TGCAGCGCATCGACCACGAGCTCCTACAATGAGCAGTTCTTC	CSASTTSSYNEQFF
TRBD1	TRBV7-6	20	.	TRBJ1-1	TGTGCCAGCAGCCCCAACACCGGGGAAAAAAGGACAGGAGGAAGCACTGAAGCTTTCTTT	CASSPNTGEKRTGGSTEAFF
.	TRBV25-1	16	.	TRBJ1-1	TGTGCCAGCAGTGAATCCTGGGGCAGTGAGAACACTGAAGCTTTCTTT	CASSESWGSENTEAFF
.	TRBV7-7	13	few	TRBJ2-1	TGTGCTAGCAGCTTAGGAGACGGGGATGAGCAGTTCTTC	CASSLGDGDEQFF
.	TRBV20-1	13	few	TRBJ2-4	TGCAGTGCTACCGTCCCCGGCAAAAACATTCAGTACTTC	CSATVPGKNIQYF
TRBD1	TRBV5-1	15	.	TRBJ1-2	TGCGCCAGCAGCGGAGGACAGGACGCTAACTATGGCTACACCTTC	CASSGGQDANYGYTF
.	TRBV6-6	15	.	TRBJ1-2	TGTGCCAGCAGTTACTCCCCGTGGGATAACTATGGCTACACCTTC	CASSYSPWDNYGYTF
.	TRBV2	16	.	TRBJ2-3	TGTGCCAATAGGGACCGGGACGGCCAAGGCACAGATACGCAGTATTTT	CANRDRDGQGTDTQYF
.	TRBV20-1	14	.	TRBJ2-2	TGCAGTGCTAGAGACCGCAGGTACACCGGGGAGCTGTTTTTT	CSARDRRYTGELFF
TRBD2	TRBV29-1	13	many	TRBJ2-5	TGCAGCGTTGATCTAGCGGGAGGGGAGACCCAGTACTTC	CSVDLAGGETQYF
.	TRBV6-6	13	few	TRBJ2-1	TGTGCCAGCAGTTATTCGACTAACAATGAGCAGTTCTTC	CASSYSTNNEQFF
.	TRBV5-1	15	few	TRBJ2-1	TGCGCCAGCAGCTACCGGGGGACTGCTAATAATGAGCAGTTCTTC	CASSYRGTANNEQFF
.	TRBV20-1	14	.	TRBJ1-4	TGCAGTGCTCCATCGACAGTTGCTAATGAAAAACTGTTTTTT	CSAPSTVANEKLFF
.	TRBV2	16	few	TRBJ2-7	TGTGCCAGCAGTGAAAGGTCGACAAGAACTGGCTACGAGCAGTACTTC	CASSERSTRTGYEQYF
.	TRBV6-1	12	few	TRBJ2-7	TGTGCCTCGAACCCAGGGGACTACGAGCAGTACTTC	CASNPGDYEQYF
.	TRBV20-1	12	.	TRBJ2-1	TGCAGTGCTAGACGAATATCGCCAGATGAGTTCTTC	CSARRISPDEFF
.	TRBV7-3	15	few	TRBJ2-7	TGTGCCAGCAGCTTAAGCCCCGTATCTTCCTACGAGCAGTACTTC	CASSLSPVSSYEQYF
TRBD1	TRBV2	17	.	TRBJ1-4	TGTGCCAGTCGCAGGCTCCAGAACAGGGGGTCGGATGAAAAACTGTTTTTT	CASRRLQNRGSDEKLFF
TRBD2	TRBV7-2	16	few	TRBJ2-1	TGTGCCAGTAGCTTAGGAGCGGGAGCAGGAAACAATGAGCAGTTCTTC	CASSLGAGAGNNEQFF
.	TRBV7-9	15	.	TRBJ2-6	TGTGCCAGCAGCACACGAGGGGCTGGGGCCAACGTCCTGACTTTC	CASSTRGAGANVLTF
.	TRBV11-2	16	.	TRBJ2-3	TGTGCCAGCAGCTCATGGACGGAGACTAGCACAGATACGCAGTATTTT	CASSSWTETSTDTQYF
TRBD1	TRBV28	14	few	TRBJ1-1	TGTGCCAGCAGCCAAGGACAGGTGGGCACTGAAGCTTTCTTT	CASSQGQVGTEAFF
.	TRBV6-4	13	few	TRBJ2-1	TGTGCCAGCAGTGACCGGACGATGAATGAGCAGTTCTTC	CASSDRTMNEQFF
.	TRBV29-1	12	few	TRBJ2-7	TGCAGCGTTGGGGCTGTAGCCTACGAGCAGTACTTC	CSVGAVAYEQYF
TRBD1	TRBV6-5	15	.	TRBJ1-3	TGTGCCAGCACCCGGACAGGGGACTCTGGAAACACCATATATTTT	CASTRTGDSGNTIYF
TRBD2	TRBV13	16	.	TRBJ2-1	TGTGCCAGCATCGGTGGGGCGGGGGGGCCCTACAATGAGCAGTTCTTC	CASIGGAGGPYNEQFF
.	TRBV7-2	14	.	TRBJ2-1	TGTGCCAGCAGCGAGGACAGTCGATGCAATGAGCAGTTCTTC	CASSEDSRCNEQFF